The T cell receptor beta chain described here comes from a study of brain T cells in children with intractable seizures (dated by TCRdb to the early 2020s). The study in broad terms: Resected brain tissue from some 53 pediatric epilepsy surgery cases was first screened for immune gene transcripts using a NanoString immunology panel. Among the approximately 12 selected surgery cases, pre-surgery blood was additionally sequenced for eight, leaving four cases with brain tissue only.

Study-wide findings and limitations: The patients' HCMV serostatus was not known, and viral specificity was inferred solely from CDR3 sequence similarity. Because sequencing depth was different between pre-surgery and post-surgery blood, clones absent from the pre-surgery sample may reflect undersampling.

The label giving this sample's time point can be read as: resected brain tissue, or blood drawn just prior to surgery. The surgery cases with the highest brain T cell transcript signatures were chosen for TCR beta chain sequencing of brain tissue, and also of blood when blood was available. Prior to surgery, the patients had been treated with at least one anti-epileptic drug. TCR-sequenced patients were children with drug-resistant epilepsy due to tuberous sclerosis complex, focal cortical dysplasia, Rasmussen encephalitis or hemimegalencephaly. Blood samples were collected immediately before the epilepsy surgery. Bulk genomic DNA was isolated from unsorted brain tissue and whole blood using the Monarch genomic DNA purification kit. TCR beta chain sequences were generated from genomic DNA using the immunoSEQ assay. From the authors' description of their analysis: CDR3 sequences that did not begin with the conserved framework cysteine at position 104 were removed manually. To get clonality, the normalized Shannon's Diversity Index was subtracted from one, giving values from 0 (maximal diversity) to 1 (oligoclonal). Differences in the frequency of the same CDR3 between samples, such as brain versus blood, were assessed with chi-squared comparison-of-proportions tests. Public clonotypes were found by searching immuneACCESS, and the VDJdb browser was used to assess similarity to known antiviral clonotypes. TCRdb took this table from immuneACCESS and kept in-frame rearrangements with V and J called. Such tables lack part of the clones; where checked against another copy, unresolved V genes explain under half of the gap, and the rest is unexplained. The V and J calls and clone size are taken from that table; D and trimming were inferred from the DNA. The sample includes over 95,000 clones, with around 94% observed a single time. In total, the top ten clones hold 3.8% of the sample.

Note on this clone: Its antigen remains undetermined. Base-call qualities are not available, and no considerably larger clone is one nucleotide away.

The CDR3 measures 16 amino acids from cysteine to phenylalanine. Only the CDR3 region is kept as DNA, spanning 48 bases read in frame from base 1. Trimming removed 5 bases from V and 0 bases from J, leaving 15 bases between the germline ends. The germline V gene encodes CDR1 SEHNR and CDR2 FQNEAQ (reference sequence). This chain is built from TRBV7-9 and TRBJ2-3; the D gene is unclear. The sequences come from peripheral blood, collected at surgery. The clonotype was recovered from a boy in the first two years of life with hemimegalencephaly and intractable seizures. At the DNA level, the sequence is TGTGCCAGCAGCCCAAAAGGCCGCCCTAGCACAGATACGCAGTATTTT. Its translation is CASSPKGRPSTDTQYF.